This T cell receptor beta chain stems from a study of T-cell reconstitution after alpha-beta-depleted transplantation in children. Remarks on this clonotype: Its antigen is still unknown.

Unique molecular identifiers were incorporated into the prepared TCRbeta library. TCRdb ran MiXCR on the PCR reads and lists one entry per CDR3 protein. The sample has some 110,000 distinct CDR3 sequences, around 10% seen once. Points from the study as a whole: Newly made T cells mostly supplied T-cell counts and diversity one year after transplant.

The sequencing here drew on PBMCs, taken before TCRalphabeta/CD19-depleted stem cell transplant. The sequence came from a boy between 2 and 15 years old with acute lymphoblastic leukemia, due to receive a stem cell transplant.

The CDR3 protein is CASSLEKREISYEQYF. DNA of the CDR3: TGCGCCAGCAGCTTGGAAAAGCGGGAGATATCCTACGAGCAGTACTTC. The rearrangement links TRBV5-1 to TRBJ2-7; 8 bases agree with TRBD2. This CDR3 contains 16 residues. J lost 1 base, V lost 0 bases, and 6 bases had no gene match. CDR1 and CDR2 (germline): SGHRS, YFSETQ.